Listed below are T cell receptor beta chains from one sample, sequenced in a study of graft-versus-host responses after intestinal transplantation. No antigen has been identified for these receptors. The method was immunoSEQ multiplex PCR; TCRdb's version includes in-frame clones alone and lacks a portion of them. This sample has some 110,000 clones, with about 90% found just once. Sequenced here: unstimulated CD4+ T cells sorted from spleen or lymph node cells, sampled before intestinal transplant. These receptors were collected from a human donor who received an intestinal transplant. Both conserved end residues are part of each CDR3. The D gene is left open where the match is weak. Clone size, where shown, is once, few, many, or a class for clones that have expanded.

TRBD1	-	TRBV5-4	TRBJ2-2	TGTGCCAGCAGCTCGCCGGACAGGTTTAACACCGGGGAGCTGTTTTTT	CASSSPDRFNTGELFF
-	-	TRBV14	TRBJ2-7	TGTGCCAGCAGCCAAGGGGACCCCCCCACCTACGAGCAGTACTTC	CASSQGDPPTYEQYF
TRBD2	-	TRBV9	TRBJ2-2	TGTGCCAGCAGCGTAAGGCTAGCGGGAGACACCGGGGAGCTGTTTTTT	CASSVRLAGDTGELFF
TRBD2	-	TRBV5-4	TRBJ2-1	TGTGCCACACTAGCGGCCTCCGGGCGTGAGCAGTTCTTC	CATLAASGREQFF
TRBD1	-	TRBV6-6	TRBJ1-6	TGTGCCAGCAGTTACGGGACAGGGGTTTCACCCCTCCACTTT	CASSYGTGVSPLHF
-	-	TRBV4-1	TRBJ2-5	TGCGCCAGCAGCCAAAGAACTACCGAGAAGACCCAGTACTTC	CASSQRTTEKTQYF
-	-	TRBV2	TRBJ2-2	TGTGCCAGCAGTGAAAACGCCGGGGAGCTGTTTTTT	CASSENAGELFF
-	-	TRBV6-5	TRBJ1-6	TGTGCCAGCAGTTACAGGGAGAGGCACTCACCCCTCCACTTT	CASSYRERHSPLHF
TRBD1	-	TRBV5-1	TRBJ2-5	TGCGCCAGCAGCTCGGACAGGGGATGGGGAGAGACCCAGTACTTC	CASSSDRGWGETQYF
TRBD2	-	TRBV9	TRBJ2-7	TGTGCCAGCAGCCCGGGGGGTAGGGCTAGCGGGAGTGGGGAGCAGTACTTC	CASSPGGRASGSGEQYF
-	-	TRBV11-2	TRBJ2-7	TGTGCCAGCAGCCAGAAGACAAGGCAGTACTTC	CASSQKTRQYF
-	-	TRBV10-3	TRBJ1-2	TGTGCCACCAGTGGCAGGAGGGTGTATGGCTACACCTTC	CATSGRRVYGYTF
TRBD1	-	TRBV4-1	TRBJ2-7	TGCGCCAGCAGCCAAGAATCCGGGACAGGGATATACGAGCAGTACTTC	CASSQESGTGIYEQYF
-	few	TRBV11-2	TRBJ2-7	TGTGCCAGCAGCTCAAGACCGGAAACCTACGAGCAGTACTTC	CASSSRPETYEQYF
-	-	TRBV9	TRBJ2-3	TGTGCCAGCAGCGTAAGGGGCACGCCAGATACGCAGTATTTT	CASSVRGTPDTQYF
-	-	TRBV5-1	TRBJ2-3	TGCGCCAGCAGCACTGAAATGGGGGATACGCAGTATTTT	CASSTEMGDTQYF
-	-	TRBV7-9	TRBJ2-7	TGTGCCAGCAGCTTAGGGGGGCAACCCTACGAGCAGTACTTC	CASSLGGQPYEQYF
-	-	TRBV7-3	TRBJ1-1	TGTGCCAGCAGCTTAGGGACCCTAGACTATGAAGCTTTCTTT	CASSLGTLDYEAFF
-	-	TRBV7-9	TRBJ2-2	TGTGCCCCAGCCCCAACGGGAGCAAACACCGGGGAGCTGTTTTTT	CAPAPTGANTGELFF
-	-	TRBV2	TRBJ2-7	TGTGCCAGCAACCTCCGGGACTGGGTCTACGAGCAGTACTTC	CASNLRDWVYEQYF
-	-	TRBV10-3	TRBJ2-7	TGTGCCATCGGAAGTTCAGCGTTACTTACCTACGAGCAGTACTTC	CAIGSSALLTYEQYF
-	once	TRBV6-5	TRBJ1-1	TGTGCCAGCAGTTACTCGCCTACCACCCAAGAAGCTTTCTTT	CASSYSPTTQEAFF
-	-	TRBV5-4	TRBJ2-1	TGTGCCAGCAGCTTCGCCAATAGGGGGGATGAGCAGTTCTTC	CASSFANRGDEQFF
-	-	TRBV11-2	TRBJ1-1	TGTGCCAGCAGCCGAGGGGGAGTAGCTTTCTTT	CASSRGGVAFF
-	-	TRBV21-1	TRBJ1-5	TGTGCCAGCAGCAAATGGTGTCAGGGGGGAGAAAGCAATCAGCCCCAGCATTTT	CASSKWCQGGESNQPQHF
-	-	TRBV7-3	TRBJ2-1	TGTGCCAGCAGCTTAGGCCAGCGGGCATACAATGAGCAGTTCTTC	CASSLGQRAYNEQFF
TRBD2	-	TRBV27	TRBJ2-2	TGTGCCAGCAGTTCCCTAGCGGGGGGGAACACCGGGGAGCTGTTTTTT	CASSSLAGGNTGELFF
TRBD2	-	TRBV6-5	TRBJ2-2	TGTGCCAGCAGACCGACTAGCGGGAGGGCCGGGGAGCTGTTTTTT	CASRPTSGRAGELFF
TRBD1	-	TRBV10-3	TRBJ2-5	TGTGCCATCAGTGCCGAATCAACAGGGGGCGTGAGAGAGACCCAGTACTTC	CAISAESTGGVRETQYF
-	-	TRBV5-6	TRBJ1-1	TGTGCCAGCAGCTTGGAGGGCCAGGCTTTCTTT	CASSLEGQAFF
-	-	TRBV4-2	TRBJ2-7	TGTGCCAGCAGCCAAGTTGGGGAACCTGCCGAGCAGTACTTC	CASSQVGEPAEQYF
TRBD2	-	TRBV6-1	TRBJ2-1	TGTGCCAGCAGTGGACTAGCGTATAGCTCCTACAATGAGCAGTTCTTC	CASSGLAYSSYNEQFF
-	-	TRBV11-1	TRBJ2-4	TGTGCCAGCAGCTTAGGCAGGGGAAACATTCAGTACTTC	CASSLGRGNIQYF
-	-	TRBV7-2	TRBJ1-2	TGTGCCAGCAGACCCTCAGGGCCGAGTGGCTACACCTTC	CASRPSGPSGYTF
-	-	TRBV27	TRBJ2-3	TGTGCCAGCAGTCCCCTGGTTAGCTCCACAGATACGCAGTATTTT	CASSPLVSSTDTQYF
-	-	TRBV9	TRBJ2-2	TGTGCCAGCAGCGTAGAAGGGGGGAACACCGGGGAGCTGTTTTTT	CASSVEGGNTGELFF
TRBD2	-	TRBV6-1	TRBJ2-5	TGTGCCAGCCCGGCGGGGGTTTGGTATGGAGAGACCCAGTACTTC	CASPAGVWYGETQYF
-	-	TRBV5-1	TRBJ1-1	TGCGCCAGCAGCTTGGGGCAGATGAACACTGAAGCTTTCTTT	CASSLGQMNTEAFF
TRBD1	-	TRBV7-9	TRBJ2-5	TGTGCCAGCAGCTTAGGCGGAGGACAGGGGCGCCAAGAGACCCAGTACTTC	CASSLGGGQGRQETQYF
TRBD1	few	TRBV6-1	TRBJ1-2	TGTGCCAGCAAGCCGTCAGGGGGCGCCTATGGCTACACCTTC	CASKPSGGAYGYTF
TRBD1	-	TRBV19	TRBJ1-2	TGTGCCAGTAGTATAGAGTTACAGTTAGGGGGCATCTATGGCTACACCTTC	CASSIELQLGGIYGYTF
TRBD1	-	TRBV10-3	TRBJ2-7	TGTGCCATCAGTGACGGGACAGGGGGCCATGAGCAGTACTTC	CAISDGTGGHEQYF
-	-	TRBV5-6	TRBJ2-2	TGTGCCAGCAGCTTGAGAGTAGGGGGGGCGCGAACCGGGGAGCTGTTTTTT	CASSLRVGGARTGELFF
-	-	TRBV5-6	TRBJ1-6	TGTGCCAGCAGCCACAGAGGAATTCCGAATTCACCCCTCCACTTT	CASSHRGIPNSPLHF
-	few	TRBV5-4	TRBJ2-3	TGTGCCAGCAGCTTCGGAGATACGCAGTATTTT	CASSFGDTQYF
TRBD1	-	TRBV6-5	TRBJ2-5	TGTGCCAGCAGAACCATGACAGGGGGGCAAGAGACCCAGTACTTC	CASRTMTGGQETQYF
-	few	TRBV6-6	TRBJ1-4	TGTGCCAGCAACGGGTTGGGGTATGAAAAACTGTTTTTT	CASNGLGYEKLFF
-	-	TRBV27	TRBJ2-5	TGTGCCAGCAGCTCCTACCGGGACACCAAACTCCAAGAGACCCAGTACTTC	CASSSYRDTKLQETQYF
TRBD1	-	TRBV5-6	TRBJ1-2	TGTGCCAGCAGCCTACCGGACAGGGCTAACTATGGCTACACCTTC	CASSLPDRANYGYTF
-	-	TRBV4-2	TRBJ2-1	TGTGCCAGCAGCCATGGTTTATATGAGCAGTTCTTC	CASSHGLYEQFF
TRBD2	once	TRBV28	TRBJ2-2	TGTGCCAGCACCTCGAAAACCGGGACTAGCGGGGACACCGGGGAGCTGTTTTTT	CASTSKTGTSGDTGELFF
TRBD1	-	TRBV5-1	TRBJ2-5	TGCGCCAGCAGCTTACCGACAGGGTCCCAAGAGACCCAGTACTTC	CASSLPTGSQETQYF
-	-	TRBV10-2	TRBJ2-3	TGCGCCAGCAGTGAAGCAGATACGCAGTATTTT	CASSEADTQYF
TRBD2	-	TRBV11-2	TRBJ2-7	TGTGCCAGCAGCTTAGGGAGTAGCGGGAGCAGCCTCTACGAGCAGTACTTC	CASSLGSSGSSLYEQYF
TRBD1	-	TRBV19	TRBJ2-3	TGTGCCAGTAGCCAAACGCGGGACAGGGAGCCAGATACGCAGTATTTT	CASSQTRDREPDTQYF
-	-	TRBV5-1	TRBJ2-1	TGCGCCAGCAGCTTGGCCTTAGGAATCTCCTACAATGAGCAGTTCTTC	CASSLALGISYNEQFF
-	-	TRBV7-9	TRBJ1-1	TGTGCCAGCAGCTTACGTCGGGGGAACACTGAAGCTTTCTTT	CASSLRRGNTEAFF
-	-	TRBV10-2	TRBJ2-1	TGCGCCAGCAGTGGCATCCTCCCCCAGGCGTACAATGAGCAGTTCTTC	CASSGILPQAYNEQFF
TRBD1	once	TRBV5-1	TRBJ2-5	TGCGCCAGCAGCTACAATACAGGGGTTTATCAAGAGACCCAGTACTTC	CASSYNTGVYQETQYF
TRBD1	-	TRBV6-5	TRBJ1-1	TGTGCCAGCAGTTACTCCCAGGGGGCCAACACTGAAGCTTTCTTT	CASSYSQGANTEAFF